The table lists the clone carrying this TCR beta chain with many counts. Its matching antigen is unknown. It was genomic DNA that served as the template for profiling TCR beta VDJ and CDR3. MiXCR, applied by TCRdb to the reads, yields one record per CDR3 protein. Altogether under 150,000 distinct CDR3 sequences are present, 40% to 45% being singletons, with the ten largest covering 7.5% to 9.5%. These data originate in a study of CD8+CD57+ T cells in acquired aplastic anemia. Study-level information: When averaged, DNA from sorted CD4+ and CD8+ cells came to approximately 3.2 ug. Healthy donors averaged around 10 million reads for CD4+ cells.

Study conclusions and caveats: Roughly 31 CD8+ CDR3 sequences were shared between patients and controls. No significant difference in CD8+ Simpson's diversity was found between patients and controls.

CDR1 is GTSNPN, CDR2 SVGIG, per germline (reference sequence). The CDR3 runs 13 residues. Deletions cut 0 bases from V and 11 bases from J, with 16 bases between. This rearrangement joins TRBV30 to TRBJ1-1; D is ambiguous. The sequence was collected from a human donor in good health, serving as a control. What was sequenced was sorted CD4+, CD8+, or CD8+CD57+ T cells (not recorded which) from PBMCs. The CDR3 here is CAWSVTRGDIAFF. In DNA, the CDR3 is TGTGCCTGGAGTGTAACCCGGGGAGATATCGCTTTCTTT. Full variable domain (remainder filled in from reference TRBV30 and TRBJ1-1): SQTIHQWPATLVQPVGSPLSLECTVEGTSNPNLYWYRQAAGRGLQLLFYSVGIGQISSEVPQNLSASRPQDRQFILSSKKLLLSDSGFYLCAWSVTRGDIAFFGQGTRLTVV.